This T cell receptor (beta chain) was identified in a study of regulatory T cells in long-lasting Graves disease. Study-level points and caveats: Newly diagnosed disease favored TRBV20-1 and TRBJ2-1 over persistent disease.

In germline, CDR1 is DFQATT, CDR2 SNEGSKA (reference sequence). The length of the CDR3 is 19 residues. V shed 4 bases and J 0 bases; nucleotides not matched to a gene: 10. This clonotype has only a few counts. Its antigen is unknown. Time point of the sample: newly diagnosed GD, antithyroid drugs for less than 3 months. Extracted RNA from PBMCs served as the source of the TCR library. Sequencing libraries for TCR beta were prepared with iRepertoire HTBI primers and Arm-PCR of CDR3 regions. Each CDR3 protein is one row after TCRdb ran MiXCR on the multiplex PCR reads. In the table there are 350,000 to 450,000 distinct CDR3 sequences, approximately 15% of which are singletons. These sequences were also reported in another study, on T cells in Graves' hyperthyroidism and ophthalmopathy. That work contributes: Among clonotypes expanded in thyroid above 0.001, most were also found in blood.

This sequence joins TRBV20-1 and TRBJ2-1; 15 bases match TRBD2. The clonotype comes from a man aged 40-49 years with Graves disease. Sample: peripheral blood mononuclear cells (PBMCs), taken at new diagnosis, from a patient treated with antithyroid drugs. Here the CDR3 reads CSAIIPGLAGGSSYNEQFF. The CDR3 DNA sequence: TGCAGTGCTATCATACCGGGACTAGCGGGGGGTAGCTCCTACAATGAGCAGTTCTTC.